Listed below are T cell receptor beta chains from one sample, sequenced in a study of blood T cell repertoires in COVID-19. TCRdb's copy holds only in-frame clones and misses some; the assay was immunoSEQ multiplex PCR. Here the sample spans about 160,000 clones, about 83% being singletons. Sequenced sample: peripheral blood. The receptors derive from a woman aged 65 to 85 with COVID-19, enrolled during active disease. CDR3s include the opening cysteine and the closing phenylalanine or tryptophan. The order of the fields is clone size, J gene, D gene, V gene, CDR3 protein, CDR3 DNA. The D gene is left open where the match is weak. Only some rows state a clone size, as once, few, many or a class for expanded clones.

>once|TRBJ2-7|TRBD1|TRBV28
CASSSGQDGYEQYF
TGTGCCAGCAGTTCGGGACAGGATGGCTACGAGCAGTACTTC
>-|TRBJ2-7|TRBD1|TRBV11-1
CASSLLYRGYEQYF
TGTGCCAGCAGCTTACTTTACAGGGGTTACGAGCAGTACTTC
>-|TRBJ1-5|-|TRBV30
CAWSVTWGVGNQPQHF
TGTGCCTGGAGTGTCACTTGGGGAGTTGGCAATCAGCCCCAGCATTTT
>-|TRBJ1-2|-|TRBV7-9
CASSFGREEYGYTF
TGTGCCAGCAGCTTTGGCAGGGAGGAATATGGCTACACCTTC
>once|TRBJ1-6|TRBD1|TRBV7-9
CASSSDRGPNSPLHF
TGTGCCAGCAGCTCGGACAGGGGGCCTAATTCACCCCTCCACTTT
>few|TRBJ2-7|-|TRBV6-5
CASRPGTRGYEQYF
TGTGCCAGCAGACCCGGGACAAGGGGCTACGAGCAGTACTTC
>-|TRBJ1-3|-|TRBV21-1
CASSNPRLGTVNSGNTIYF
TGTGCCAGCAGCAACCCGCGACTAGGGACAGTTAACTCTGGAAACACCATATATTTT
>-|TRBJ1-2|-|TRBV5-6
CASSIHRERGMNYGYTF
TGTGCCAGCAGCATCCACAGGGAGAGGGGTATGAACTATGGCTACACCTTC
>-|TRBJ1-3|-|TRBV7-9
CASSLTGTRALLGNTIYF
TGTGCCAGCAGCTTAACAGGAACCCGGGCCCTCCTTGGAAACACCATATATTTT
>few|TRBJ1-2|-|TRBV10-3
CAISETYGYTF
TGTGCCATCAGTGAGACTTATGGCTACACCTTC
>-|TRBJ2-1|TRBD2|TRBV27
CASSSRPSGGGEQFF
TGTGCCAGCAGTTCCCGGCCTAGCGGGGGAGGTGAGCAGTTCTTC
>-|TRBJ1-1|-|TRBV10-3
CAISQNTEAFF
TGTGCCATCAGCCAGAACACTGAAGCTTTCTTT
>-|TRBJ1-5|TRBD1|TRBV5-4
CASSTDRNGPQHF
TGTGCCAGCAGCACGGACAGGAATGGGCCCCAGCATTTT
>-|TRBJ2-3|TRBD2|TRBV6-6
CASSFTSGFSDTQYF
TGTGCCAGCAGTTTTACTAGCGGGTTCTCAGATACGCAGTATTTT
>-|TRBJ2-5|TRBD2|TRBV30
CAWSVSGGRRETQYF
TGTGCCTGGAGTGTATCGGGGGGTCGACGTGAGACCCAGTACTTC
>-|TRBJ1-2|TRBD1|TRBV15
CATSRPGTGSVYTF
TGTGCCACCAGCAGGCCTGGGACAGGGAGCGTCTACACCTTC
>-|TRBJ1-1|-|TRBV2
CASLWRNTEAFF
TGTGCCAGCTTATGGAGGAACACTGAAGCTTTCTTT
>-|TRBJ2-2|TRBD1|TRBV3-1/TRBV3-2
CASSLPTGTFTGELFF
TGTGCCAGCAGCCTACCGACAGGGACCTTCACCGGGGAGCTGTTTTTT
>-|TRBJ1-6|-|TRBV2
CASSGAGAYNSPLHF
TGTGCCAGCAGTGGCGCAGGGGCCTATAATTCACCCCTCCACTTT
>-|TRBJ2-2|TRBD2|TRBV9
CASRRGGLDGELFF
TGTGCCAGCCGCCGGGGGGGCCTGGACGGGGAGCTGTTTTTT
>-|TRBJ1-6|TRBD1|TRBV5-4
CASSGPRDRAMNSPLHF
TGTGCCAGCAGCGGTCCCCGGGACAGGGCGATGAATTCACCCCTCCACTTT
>-|TRBJ2-1|-|TRBV5-1
CASSLGPDYNEQFF
TGCGCCAGCAGCCTTGGCCCCGACTACAATGAGCAGTTCTTC
>-|TRBJ1-2|TRBD1|TRBV28
CASRQTGLNGYTF
TGTGCCAGCAGACAGACAGGGTTGAATGGCTACACCTTC
>-|TRBJ2-7|-|TRBV28
CASSLIGLYEQYF
TGTGCCAGCAGTTTAATTGGCCTCTACGAGCAGTACTTC
>-|TRBJ2-3|-|TRBV7-3
CASTLGGGASDTQYF
TGTGCCAGCACCTTAGGGGGGGGCGCCTCAGATACGCAGTATTTT
>-|TRBJ1-1|-|TRBV12-5
CASVSPGGAEAFF
TGTGCTAGTGTCTCCCCGGGGGGGGCTGAAGCTTTCTTT
>few|TRBJ2-1|-|TRBV5-5
CASSLIEFNYNEQFF
TGTGCCAGCAGCTTGATTGAGTTTAATTACAATGAGCAGTTCTTC
>-|TRBJ1-6|-|TRBV7-8
CASSLGSNSPLHF
TGTGCCAGCAGCCTGGGGAGCAATTCACCCCTCCACTTT
>-|TRBJ1-3|TRBD1|TRBV18
CASSPQGARNTIYF
TGTGCCAGCTCACCACAGGGGGCTAGAAACACCATATATTTT
>few|TRBJ1-1|-|TRBV28
CASTNWGGARGTEAFF
TGTGCCAGCACCAACTGGGGGGGGGCGCGAGGGACTGAAGCTTTCTTT
>-|TRBJ1-6|TRBD1|TRBV5-4
CASSPGGTGDNSPLHF
TGTGCCAGCAGCCCGGGTGGGACAGGGGATAATTCACCCCTCCACTTT
>-|TRBJ2-5|TRBD2|TRBV15
CATSRVRREGETQYF
TGTGCCACCAGCAGAGTGCGCAGGGAGGGAGAGACCCAGTACTTC
>-|TRBJ2-3|-|TRBV21-1
CASSNRFLGTSGGHRGTDTQYF
TGTGCCAGCAGCAATCGTTTTCTAGGGACTAGCGGGGGACATAGGGGCACAGATACGCAGTATTTT
>-|TRBJ2-2|TRBD2|TRBV5-1
CASRIPGLADTGELFF
TGCGCCAGCAGAATCCCGGGACTAGCGGACACCGGGGAGCTGTTTTTT
>-|TRBJ2-7|-|TRBV28
CASNDRRSYEQYF
TGTGCCAGCAATGACAGGCGTAGCTACGAGCAGTACTTC
>once|TRBJ2-7|TRBD1|TRBV6-4
CASSFRELGTGPYEQYF
TGTGCCAGCAGTTTTAGGGAGTTGGGGACAGGGCCCTACGAGCAGTACTTC
>once|TRBJ2-5|TRBD2|TRBV7-2
CASSPLAGGYQETQYF
TGTGCCAGCAGCCCTCTAGCGGGGGGGTACCAAGAGACCCAGTACTTC
>once|TRBJ2-6|-|TRBV9
CASSVATGANVLTF
TGTGCCAGCAGCGTAGCTACGGGGGCCAACGTCCTGACTTTC
>-|TRBJ2-7|TRBD1|TRBV6-5
CASRRTGGGHEQYF
TGTGCCAGCAGGAGGACAGGGGGAGGTCACGAGCAGTACTTC
>-|TRBJ2-7|TRBD1|TRBV5-5
CASSWGQASYEQYF
TGTGCCAGCAGCTGGGGACAGGCCTCCTACGAGCAGTACTTC
>once|TRBJ1-2|TRBD1|TRBV27
CASSLFGQGSYGYTF
TGTGCCAGCAGTTTATTCGGACAGGGGAGCTATGGCTACACCTTC
>few|TRBJ2-5|-|TRBV29-1
CSVEDTTSETQYF
TGCAGCGTTGAAGATACGACATCCGAGACCCAGTACTTC
>-|TRBJ2-3|TRBD2|TRBV4-2
CASSLRPPGGPPDTQYF
TGTGCCAGCAGCCTTCGACCCCCGGGGGGGCCCCCAGATACGCAGTATTTT
>-|TRBJ2-3|-|TRBV9
CASSVGTLQTDTQYF
TGTGCCAGCAGCGTCGGGACTCTTCAGACAGATACGCAGTATTTT
>-|TRBJ2-7|TRBD2|TRBV6-1
CASSESGGPLYEQYF
TGTGCCAGCAGTGAATCGGGGGGGCCACTTTACGAGCAGTACTTC
>-|TRBJ1-4|-|TRBV14
CASSQTGFREKLFF
TGTGCCAGCAGCCAAACAGGGTTCCGTGAAAAACTGTTTTTT
>-|TRBJ2-7|-|TRBV28
CASSLASYEQYF
TGTGCCAGCAGTCTCGCCAGCTACGAGCAGTACTTC
>-|TRBJ1-2|-|TRBV5-6
CASSLTNSGGYTF
TGTGCCAGCAGCTTAACAAACTCAGGCGGCTACACCTTC
>few|TRBJ2-7|TRBD1|TRBV15
CATGTRDRGREQYF
TGTGCCACCGGGACCCGGGACAGGGGACGCGAGCAGTACTTC
>-|TRBJ1-1|-|TRBV6-5
CASSPPGTGGTEAFF
TGTGCCAGCAGCCCACCCGGGACGGGGGGCACTGAAGCTTTCTTT
>once|TRBJ1-2|-|TRBV9
CASSPDRDYGYTF
TGTGCCAGCAGTCCCGACAGAGACTATGGCTACACCTTC